This entry is about one T cell receptor (beta chain). Its antigen is currently unknown. J lost 0 bases, V lost 7 bases, and 5 bases had no gene match. CDR3 length equals 14 residues. The germline gives CDR1 SQVTM, CDR2 ANQGSEA. These data originate in a study of T-cell reconstitution after alpha-beta-depleted transplantation in children. The study's findings and limits: Expanded graft clones, several hundred of them, were reportedly the source of alpha-beta T cells about two months after transplant. The authors attributed T-cell counts and diversity one year after transplant mostly to newly produced T cells. Some patients owed their high day-60 TCRbeta diversity to surviving recipient T cells and thymic progenitors.

Preparation of the TCRbeta library was carried out with unique molecular identifiers. Using its own MiXCR run on the PCR reads, TCRdb lists one record per CDR3 protein. Here the sample spans fewer than 700,000 distinct CDR3 sequences, roughly 24% being singletons. The receptor was derived from a boy in the first two years of life who had a stem cell transplant for acute myeloid leukemia, so the T cells may come from the graft donor. Material: PBMCs, mostly from graft donor cells, obtained 360 days after TCRalphabeta/CD19-depleted stem cell transplant. The chain couples TRBV29-1 to TRBJ1-3; TRBD1 agrees at 8 bases. The CDR3 spells CSAGQGNSGNTIYF. CDR3 DNA sequence: TGCAGCGCCGGACAGGGAAACTCTGGAAACACCATATATTTT.